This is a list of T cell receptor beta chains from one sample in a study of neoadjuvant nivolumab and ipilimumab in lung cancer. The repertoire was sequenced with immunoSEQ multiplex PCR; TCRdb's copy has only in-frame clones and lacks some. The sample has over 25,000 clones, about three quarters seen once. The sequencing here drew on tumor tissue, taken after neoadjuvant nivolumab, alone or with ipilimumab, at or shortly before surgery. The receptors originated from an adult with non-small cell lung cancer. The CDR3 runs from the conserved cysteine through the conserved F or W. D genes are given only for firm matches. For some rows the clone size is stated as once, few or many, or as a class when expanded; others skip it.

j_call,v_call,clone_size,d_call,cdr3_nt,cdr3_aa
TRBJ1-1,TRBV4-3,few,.,TGCGCCAGCAGCTTGGAGCTGAACACTGAAGCTTTCTTT,CASSLELNTEAFF
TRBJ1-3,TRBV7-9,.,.,TGTGCCAGCAGCCCCGGGAGGGTCCCTGGAAACACCATATATTTT,CASSPGRVPGNTIYF